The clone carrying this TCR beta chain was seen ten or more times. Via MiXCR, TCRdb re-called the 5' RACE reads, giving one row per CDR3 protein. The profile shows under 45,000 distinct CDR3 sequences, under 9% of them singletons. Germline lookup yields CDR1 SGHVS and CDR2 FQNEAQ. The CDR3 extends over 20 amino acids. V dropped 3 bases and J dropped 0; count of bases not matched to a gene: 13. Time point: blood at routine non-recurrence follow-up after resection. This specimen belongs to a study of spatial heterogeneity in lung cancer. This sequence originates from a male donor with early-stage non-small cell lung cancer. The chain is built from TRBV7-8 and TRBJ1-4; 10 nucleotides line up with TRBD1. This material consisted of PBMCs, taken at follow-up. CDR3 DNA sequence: TGTGCCAGCAGCTTCCTCCGGGACAGGGGAACCCTAGCAACTAATGAAAAACTGTTTTTT. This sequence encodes CASSFLRDRGTLATNEKLFF.